This T cell receptor (beta chain) was sequenced during a study of cytomegalovirus exposure and HLA in healthy donors (dated by TCRdb to about 2017). The study in broad terms: An earlier analysis of several hundred of the donors reported 276 Gb of sequence data and roughly 120 million unique TCR beta sequences obtained from about 170 million T cells. To study patterns of TCR occurrence, a later analysis re-analyzed previously published TCR beta repertoires from around 700 donors and added high-resolution HLA genotyping. Because of strong linkage in the cohort, a few DR-DQ haplotypes were treated as single units for association and clustering. Alongside the repertoire data, information on donor age, sex, ethnicity and CMV serostatus was compiled. To decide whether each TCR beta V gene segment behaved as functional or pseudogenic, an earlier analysis of approximately 600 of the donors relied on high-throughput TCR beta sequencing. A later genetic analysis took genome-wide SNP genotypes for 398 of the 666 donors and used that subset as a discovery cohort. The number of donors typed differed by locus, with about 620-630 for A, B, C, DRB1 and DQB1, 522 for DQA1, about 610 for DPA1, and roughly 450 for DPB1. Rather than using new phenotypic data, the later analysis identified candidate immune exposures from TCR beta sequences and from how often those sequences occurred across donors. All discovery cohort repertoires had been generated using a single sequencing platform. The T cell repertoires of some 670 subjects were profiled by immunosequencing and related to cytomegalovirus serostatus. To predict cytomegalovirus infection status, the study combined high-throughput TCR immunosequencing, statistical association of individual TCRs with disease status, and machine learning. HLA typing covered class I and class II loci at four-digit resolution. In addition to the first cohort of approximately 670 subjects, a separate validation cohort of approximately 130 different subjects was used. The study was designed to test whether signatures of past pathogen exposure could be identified by cataloging public T cell receptors. Of the 350 to 400 genotyped donors, over 65% fell in the genetic ancestry cluster associated with self-reported Caucasian donors. About 280 gigabases of sequencing data and 70 million to 85 million unique TCR sequences were included in an early release covering roughly 600 HLA-typed donors. Among about 410 genotyped donors of the cohort, an average of around 250,000 unique TCR beta nucleotide sequences was sequenced per donor, of which roughly 17% were non-productive.

A remark on this clone: Its antigen is currently not known. Within one base of it there is no much larger clone, and no base qualities were kept. Other DNA sequences in this sample translate to the same CDR3.

From cysteine to phenylalanine, the CDR3 is 15 amino acids long. Solely the CDR3 DNA is kept, with 45 bases framed from the first base. The germline V gene encodes CDR1 KGHSH and CDR2 LQKENI. V sheds 2 bases and J sheds 0 bases, leaving 8 bases between their ends. The method behind the library was the immunoSEQ multiplex PCR assay. The multiplex PCR relied on a mix of 60 forward primers for TCR Vbeta segments and 13 reverse primers for TCR Jbeta segments. The CDR3 region of rearranged TCR beta genes was amplified from genomic DNA by a multiplex PCR assay. The amplified TCR beta libraries were sequenced on the Illumina HiSeq System as 87-base-pair reads. Turning to the authors' computational methods: Across the 500 to 850 repertoires, a later analysis counted tens of millions of unique TCR beta chains, 9.5 million to 12 million of which were shared by at least two donors. Raw reads were error-corrected and collapsed into unique sequences with a nearest-neighbor algorithm that merged closely related sequences to remove PCR and sequencing errors. V, D and J gene segments were assigned by aligning CDR3 sequences to IMGT reference sequences. For a sequence to be retained, a match of at least six nucleotides to both a V gene segment and a J gene segment was required. Rearrangements were classified as productive when the CDR3 lacked stop codons and remained in frame with V and J, and all other rearrangements were classified as non-productive. CDR3 was defined by IMGT convention, running from the second conserved V-encoded cysteine to the conserved J-encoded phenylalanine. In an earlier analysis of more than 550 of the donors, sequences lacking an unambiguous match to a single V gene segment were excluded. An earlier analysis of a few hundred of the donors classified V segments as functional when productive rearrangements were above 56.7% and as segregating when the standard deviation between donors was above 5%. A statistical classification framework was developed to diagnose cytomegalovirus status using the catalog of TCR beta chain sequences. A later analysis assigned V and J genes by comparing TCR nucleotide sequences with IMGT/GENE-DB human TR gene sequences. The TCRdist pipeline was used in a later analysis to assign CDR3 sequences and most-parsimonious VDJ recombination scenarios. In a later analysis, every TCR beta chain was defined by the combination of its CDR3 amino acid sequence and its V-gene family, and reads without a unique V-gene family were dropped. In a later analysis, some 600 highly shared, low-generation-probability nucleotide sequences were removed to address suspected cross-contamination and a sequencing artifact. In a later analysis, a clonal expansion index was calculated for each public chain from normalized within-repertoire ranks of inferred template counts. In a later analysis, generation probabilities were computed using a VDJ recombination model fitted to out-of-frame rearrangements, and the results were checked against IGoR. A later analysis scored TCR-TCR, TCR-HLA and TCR-CMV co-occurrence with hypergeometric tests, applying a repertoire-size bias correction to TCR pairs. To estimate false discovery rates, a later analysis permuted the HLA or CMV assignments 20 times. In a later analysis, co-occurring TCRs were grouped using DBSCAN, with TCRdist sequence similarity added in when clustering inside HLA-allele-positive subsets. Repertoires with fewer than 30,000 or more than 120,000 public chains, plus five repertoires with anomalous nucleotide sharing, were excluded from co-occurrence clustering. The table was pulled from immuneACCESS by TCRdb, which kept in-frame rearrangements only. Such tables lose some clones; where checked, under half of the loss comes from unresolved V genes, and the rest has no known cause. V and J calls plus clone size are reproduced from that table; the DNA served to infer D and trimming. Across this sample there are approximately 150,000 clones, with about three quarters seen only once. Roughly 1.4% of the sample goes to the ten largest clones.

Broad study findings and their caveats: A further reported finding was that TCR beta sequences accurately predicted the HLA-A and HLA-B alleles for most subjects in the first cohort. A later analysis found that most CMV-associated TCR beta chains appeared HLA-restricted, with HLA associations seemingly driven largely by CMV exposure. The earlier analysis of around 600 of the donors excluded some 16 rarely observed V segments, including chromosome 9 orphons, because counts were too low. In a later analysis, about 17,000 TCR beta sequences were associated with specific HLA alleles at a false discovery rate of 0.05. In a later analysis, the rate of TCR association differed among HLA loci, with DRB1 alleles having the most associated TCRs and HLA-C alleles having the fewest. A cluster of highly shared sequence variants was judged likely to represent a technical artifact of the sequencing pipeline. In vitro tests confirmed that a few of the cytomegalovirus-associated TCR beta chains recognize cytomegalovirus antigens. Cytomegalovirus status was reported to be diagnosed by the classifier with high specificity and sensitivity in both the original and validation cohorts. In a later genetic analysis, fewer N-insertions in productive TCRs were reported among donors in an Asian-associated ancestry cluster than the roughly 700-donor mean. According to a later analysis, parvovirus B19, influenza, CMV and Epstein-Barr virus appeared linked to several top co-occurrence clusters. Only TCR beta chains were sequenced in this cohort, and the absence of alpha or paired-chain data limited detectable features. When HLA alleles, especially DR and DQ, strongly co-occurred, attributing TCR associations to individual alleles was difficult. Linkage disequilibrium might explain the correlated functional status among segregating V segments, but an unknown experimental factor could not be ruled out. Most TCR sequences were observed very rarely across donors, whereas some public TCRs were present in many individuals. The presence/absence analyses assumed that sequencing depth was roughly uniform across donors, and that assumption may not be true. In a later genetic analysis, a missense DCLRE1C variant was associated with V-gene and J-gene trimming of TCR beta chains, and the association was replicated in an independent cohort. Some IMGT-functional V segments, including TRBV6-2 and TRBV6-3, could not be told apart with the 87-base-pair reads, so those segments were excluded. The study gave a list of around 170 TCR beta chains associated with cytomegalovirus. An earlier analysis of approximately 540 of the donors showed that most TCR beta V segments appeared in productive rearrangements either about 87% or about 30% of the time, which broadly matched IMGT annotations. In a later analysis, HLA-associated TCR beta chains showed more clonal expansion and lower generation probabilities than non-associated chains that were equally common. It was suggested by the authors that the approach could potentially be generalized to other disease states and immunological phenotypes. HLA typing was unavailable for some donors at each locus, so association tests used only the typed subset. The only immune exposure information available for the cohort was CMV serostatus.

The cohort comprised around 690 healthy bone marrow donors. At the time of sampling, every cohort member was nominally healthy, though immune exposures that went unrecorded were likely present. The donor tested CMV seropositive and was one of the 289 seropositive cohort members. Each donor provided a peripheral blood sample, and peripheral blood mononuclear cells were used for TCR beta sequencing. The Qiagen DNeasy Blood Extraction Kit was used to extract genomic DNA from the blood cell samples. The V gene is TRBV18 and the J gene is TRBJ2-1; the D gene assignment is ambiguous. The TCR originated in a woman between 25 and 40 years old in good health and CMV-seropositive. Sequencing was carried out using PBMCs. The DNA sequence is as follows: TGTGCCAGCTCACCAGGCGGAAGCTCCTACAATGAGCAGTTCTTC. This encodes CASSPGGSSYNEQFF.